A single sample is the source of the 15 T cell receptor beta chains below, sequenced in a study of blood T cell repertoires in COVID-19. Profiling relied on immunoSEQ multiplex PCR, and the TCRdb table lists in-frame clones only, not all of them. The sample consists of over 150,000 clones, roughly 80% of them appearing once. The sequencing input was peripheral blood. The receptors stem from a man between 60 and 75 years old with acute or convalescent COVID-19.

The gene calls are TRBV5-6 and TRBJ2-1, with D maybe TRBD2 (6 bases). Germline CDR1 and CDR2: SGHDT and YYEEEE. Trimming took 0 bases from V and 2 from J, leaving 12 bases between them. The length of the CDR3 is 16 residues. The CDR3 spells CASSLAGDITYNEQFF. For the CDR3, the DNA is TGTGCCAGCAGCTTGGCGGGGGATATCACCTACAATGAGCAGTTCTTC. Complete variable domain (other parts from reference TRBV5-6 and TRBJ2-1): DAGVTQSPTHLIKTRGQQVTLRCSPKSGHDTVSWYQQALGQGPQFIFQYYEEEERQRGNFPDRFSGHQFPNYSSELNVNALLLGDSALYLCASSLAGDITYNEQFFGPGTRLTVL.

This CDR3 reads CAWDPGGGTDTQYF. CDR3 nucleotides: TGTGCCTGGGACCCAGGGGGAGGCACAGATACGCAGTATTTT. The genes are TRBV30 and TRBJ2-3; 7 bases align to TRBD1. The V segment lost 5 bases and the J segment 1 base; nucleotides outside the gene matches: 6. The CDR3 runs to 14 residues. Germline V CDR1 and CDR2: GTSNPN, SVGIG (reference sequence). Full variable domain (remainder filled in from reference TRBV30 and TRBJ2-3): SQTIHQWPATLVQPVGSPLSLECTVEGTSNPNLYWYRQAAGRGLQLLFYSVGIGQISSEVPQNLSASRPQDRQFILSSKKLLLSDSGFYLCAWDPGGGTDTQYFGPGTRLTVL.

This chain links TRBV12-3 or TRBV12-4 with TRBJ1-2; 11 bases match TRBD1. Unmatched junction bases numbered 5, after V lost 7 bases and J lost 7 bases. CDR3 length: 13 amino acids. CDR3 sequence: CASNPGQGGGYTF. In nucleotides, the CDR3 is TGTGCCAGCAATCCGGGACAGGGGGGTGGCTACACCTTC.

The V gene is TRBV5-1, the J gene TRBJ2-5, with a tentative D call TRBD1 (5 bases). Germline V CDR1 and CDR2: SGHRS, YFSETQ. The CDR3 has 15 residues. Trimming left V 1 base short and J 4 bases short, with 14 bases between. The CDR3 region has the DNA TGCGCCAGCAGCTTGCGCCAGGGATTTTTAGAGACCCAGTACTTC. Translation gives CASSLRQGFLETQYF.

V and J are TRBV4-3 and TRBJ1-6, with D maybe TRBD1 (5 bases). Trimming cost V 1 base and J 8 bases, with 15 bases left between them. Germline CDR1 and CDR2: LGHNA and YSLEER. This CDR3 has 16 residues. In DNA, the CDR3 is TGCGCCAGCAGCCAAGGCATCCAGGGTGGGTATTCACCCCTCCACTTT. As protein: CASSQGIQGGYSPLHF.

The genes are TRBV3-1 (or the pseudogene TRBV3-2) and TRBJ1-6, with D possibly TRBD1 on 5 matching bases. Trimming shortened V by 6 bases and J by 8 bases, and 14 bases separated the two germline ends. This CDR3 contains 14 residues. Per germline, CDR1 LGHDT and CDR2 YNNKEL (reference sequence). Written as DNA, the CDR3 is TGTGCCAGCAGTCCGCAGGGAGGGGATTCACCCCTCCACTTT. Its protein is CASSPQGGDSPLHF.

A single count supports this clone. This rearrangement joins TRBV5-4 to TRBJ2-7, with 7 bases aligning to TRBD2. Per the germline V gene, CDR1 is SGHNT and CDR2 is YYREEE (reference sequence). This CDR3 comprises 13 residues. With 4 bases clipped from V and 3 bases from J, the junction kept 4 bases outside the gene matches. The CDR3 DNA sequence: TGTGCCAGCAGCCTCGGGACTAACTACGAGCAGTACTTC. This encodes CASSLGTNYEQYF.

CDR3: CASSLAKQGNTEAFF. In DNA, the CDR3 is TGTGCCAGCAGCTTAGCGAAACAGGGGAACACTGAAGCTTTCTTT. This chain uses TRBV11-1 with TRBJ1-1; TRBD1 might be the D (6 bases). This CDR3 has 15 amino acids. CDR1 and CDR2 (germline): SGHAT, FQDESV (reference sequence). The V end was cut by 0 bases, the J end by 1 base, with 9 bases between.

This sequence joins TRBV29-1 and TRBJ2-2; a possible D gene is TRBD2 (6 bases). CDR1 and CDR2 (germline): SQVTM, ANQGSEA. V was cut by 3 bases and J by 4 bases, with 15 bases left in between. This CDR3 is built from 15 residues. CDR3 amino acids: CSVEGGNLPTGELFF. For the CDR3, the DNA is TGCAGCGTTGAGGGAGGTAATCTCCCCACCGGGGAGCTGTTTTTT.

This sequence joins TRBV5-6 and TRBJ1-5; D gene uncertain. CDR3 length: 14 residues. V dropped 4 bases and J dropped 0 bases, with 8 bases sitting between them. Germline-derived CDR1 and CDR2 are SGHDT and YYEEEE. The CDR3 nucleotides are TGTGCCAGCAGCCACAGTTATAGCAATCAGCCCCAGCATTTT. Protein sequence: CASSHSYSNQPQHF.

This chain joins TRBV28 and TRBJ2-1; TRBD2 agrees at 11 bases. The trim removed 5 bases at V and 7 bases at J, leaving 7 bases unmatched. Germline CDR1 is MDHEN and CDR2 is SYDVKM. This CDR3 contains 15 residues. The CDR3 loop reads CASSLSGGAGNEQFF. The CDR3 bases are TGTGCCAGCAGTCTTAGCGGGGGGGCCGGGAATGAGCAGTTCTTC.

The rearrangement links TRBV7-2 to TRBJ1-2; a possible D gene is TRBD1 (6 bases). Germline CDR1 is SGHTA and CDR2 is FQGNSA. V was cut by 5 bases and J by 5 bases, with 12 bases left in between. The CDR3 is made up of 13 amino acids. The CDR3 DNA follows: TGTGCCAGCAGCCCCACAGGGATTTATGGCTACACCTTC. It encodes CASSPTGIYGYTF.

This chain joins TRBV19 and TRBJ2-1; maybe TRBD2 (5 bases). Germline V lookup: CDR1 LNHDA, CDR2 SQIVND (reference sequence). V gave up 3 bases and J gave up 7 bases, with 19 bases separating them. CDR3 length: 16 residues. Here the CDR3 reads CASSIKRSSSVNEQFF. The CDR3, as DNA: TGTGCCAGTAGTATTAAGCGGAGCTCCTCTGTAAATGAGCAGTTCTTC.

The rearrangement joins TRBV5-1 to TRBJ2-7, with 7 positions matching TRBD1. CDR1 and CDR2 (germline): SGHRS, YFSETQ. V trimming: 3 bases; J trimming: 3 bases; junction bases outside the gene matches: 9. The CDR3 is 15 residues long. Written as DNA, the CDR3 is TGCGCCAGCAGCTCTCGGACAGGAGCTATCTACGAGCAGTACTTC. Its protein product is CASSSRTGAIYEQYF.

This clone was seen a handful of times. DNA of the CDR3: TGCAGCGTTTTGGGGGGGACAGGGGAGAGTGAAGCTTTCTTT. It is translated as CSVLGGTGESEAFF. The chain combines TRBV29-1 with TRBJ1-1, with TRBD1 matching 10 bases. Germline CDR1 reads SQVTM; CDR2 reads ANQGSEA. The V segment lost 5 bases and the J segment 7 bases; nucleotides outside the gene matches: 10. The CDR3 contains 14 residues.